Presented here are 5 T cell receptor beta chains from one specimen sequenced in a study of cytomegalovirus exposure and HLA in healthy donors (dated 2017 in TCRdb). The library was produced with the immunoSEQ multiplex PCR assay. A mixture of 60 forward primers for TCR Vbeta segments and 13 reverse primers for TCR Jbeta segments was used in the multiplex PCR. TCRdb carries this immuneACCESS record with in-frame sequences only. Its versions omit some clonotypes, under half of them owing to an unresolved V gene in the studies checked, with the rest unexplained. This sample lists around 130,000 clones; about 83% were detected once. The ten largest account for roughly 1.2% of the sample. The sequenced sample was PBMCs. These receptors were obtained from a girl aged 2-10 years in good health and CMV-seronegative.

This chain joins TRBV28 and TRBJ1-2; the D is unclear. CDR1 MDHEN and CDR2 SYDVKM come from the germline V gene. With 10 bases removed from V and 5 bases from J, the gap between germline ends came to 17 bases. The length of the CDR3 is 13 residues. This CDR3 reads CANSAGVSYGYTF. The DNA of the CDR3 is TGTGCCAACTCGGCCGGGGTCTCGTATGGCTACACCTTC.

This rearrangement joins TRBV19 to TRBJ1-1; 9 nucleotides agree with TRBD1. This CDR3 comprises 15 residues. With 7 bases clipped from V and 0 bases from J, the junction kept 6 bases outside the gene matches. CDR1 is LNHDA, CDR2 SQIVND, per germline (reference sequence). CDR3 sequence: CASTRDRVMNTEAFF. The CDR3 DNA follows: TGTGCCAGTACCCGGGACAGGGTGATGAACACTGAAGCTTTCTTT. Supplemented by reference TRBV19 and TRBJ1-1, the full variable domain reads DGGITQSPKYLFRKEGQNVTLSCEQNLNHDAMYWYRQDPGQGLRLIYYSQIVNDFQKGDIAEGYSVSREKKESFPLTVTSAQKNPTAFYLCASTRDRVMNTEAFFGQGTRLTVV.

The chain links TRBV5-6 to TRBJ1-6; 10 nucleotides line up with TRBD1. Trimming removed 4 bases from V and 8 bases from J; junction bases left unmatched: 6. CDR1 SGHDT and CDR2 YYEEEE come from the germline V gene. The CDR3 runs to 15 residues. The CDR3 nucleotides are TGTGCCAGCAGCGGGGGGACAGGGGAATATTCACCCCTCCACTTT. As protein: CASSGGTGEYSPLHF.

V gene TRBV5-6 combines with J gene TRBJ1-3; D possibly corresponds to TRBD1 (5 bases). Germline loops: CDR1 SGHDT, CDR2 YYEEEE. The V gene lost 2 bases and the J gene lost 6 bases, with 9 bases spanning the gap. This CDR3 has 13 residues. CDR3 sequence (DNA): TGTGCCAGCAGCTTTAAAGGGGAAAACACCATATATTTT. Amino acid sequence: CASSFKGENTIYF.

V usage is TRBV28 and J usage is TRBJ1-6, with 10 positions matching TRBD1. The CDR3 is 15 residues long. Germline-derived CDR1 and CDR2 are MDHEN and SYDVKM. V was pared by 5 bases and J by 11 bases, with 9 bases of the junction left unmatched. This CDR3 reads CASSLGQGYRAPLHF. DNA for the CDR3: TGTGCCAGCAGTCTGGGACAGGGGTATAGGGCACCCCTCCACTTT.